Here is one T cell receptor beta chain with its context. The authors' processing: Reference gene primer amplification gave estimated nucleated cell counts. The protocol was immunoSEQ multiplex PCR, while the TCRdb copy is restricted to in-frame clones and leaves out a portion. Clone size and the V and J calls come from that table; the DNA yielded D and trimming. The repertoire holds 240,000 or so clones, with roughly 91% as singletons. CDR1 is KGHSH, CDR2 LQKENI, per germline. The V end lost 5 bases, the J end lost 12 bases, and 13 bases lay between the germline ends. There are 11 residues in the CDR3. This sample stems from a study of blood T cell repertoires in COVID-19. Overall study context: Sample material is recorded as cDNA or gDNA derived from T cells, B-cell-depleted T cells, or PBMCs.

Donors in Cohort 3 counted as recovered after two negative PCRs, clearance, or symptom resolution. V and J are TRBV18 and TRBJ1-2; a possible D gene is TRBD1 (5 bases). The specimen was PBMCs or T cells enriched from blood (not recorded which). This sequence was found in a man aged 40-49 years who had recovered from COVID-19. CDR3: CASSSDSQHTF. The CDR3 DNA reads as TGTGCCAGCTCATCCGACAGCCAGCACACCTTC.